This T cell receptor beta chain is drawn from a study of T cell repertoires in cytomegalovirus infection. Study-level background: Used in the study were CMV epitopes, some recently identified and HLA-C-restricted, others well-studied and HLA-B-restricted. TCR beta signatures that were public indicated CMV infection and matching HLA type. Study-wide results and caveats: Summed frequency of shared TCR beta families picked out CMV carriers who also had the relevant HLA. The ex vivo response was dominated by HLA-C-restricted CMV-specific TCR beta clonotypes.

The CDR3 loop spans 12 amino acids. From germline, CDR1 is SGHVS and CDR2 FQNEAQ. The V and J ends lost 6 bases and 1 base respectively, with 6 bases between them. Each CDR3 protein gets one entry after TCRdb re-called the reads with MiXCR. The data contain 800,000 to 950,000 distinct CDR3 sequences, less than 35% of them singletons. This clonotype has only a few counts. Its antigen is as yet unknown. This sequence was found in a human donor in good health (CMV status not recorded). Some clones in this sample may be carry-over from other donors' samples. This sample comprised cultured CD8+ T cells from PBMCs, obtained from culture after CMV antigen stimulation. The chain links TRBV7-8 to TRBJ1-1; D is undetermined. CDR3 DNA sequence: TGTGCCAGCAGACACACGAACACTGAAGCTTTCTTT. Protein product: CASRHTNTEAFF.